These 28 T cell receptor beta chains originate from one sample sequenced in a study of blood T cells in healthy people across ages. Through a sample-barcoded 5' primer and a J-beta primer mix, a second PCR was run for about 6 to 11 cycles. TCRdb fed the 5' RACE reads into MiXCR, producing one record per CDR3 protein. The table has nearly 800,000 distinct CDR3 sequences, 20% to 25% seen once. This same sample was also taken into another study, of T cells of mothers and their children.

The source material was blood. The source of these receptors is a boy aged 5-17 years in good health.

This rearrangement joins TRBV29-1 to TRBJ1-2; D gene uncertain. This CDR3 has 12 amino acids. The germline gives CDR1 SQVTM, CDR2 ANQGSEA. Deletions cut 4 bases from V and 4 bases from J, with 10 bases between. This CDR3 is CSVAEGGYGYTF. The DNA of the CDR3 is TGCAGCGTTGCCGAGGGAGGCTATGGCTACACCTTC.

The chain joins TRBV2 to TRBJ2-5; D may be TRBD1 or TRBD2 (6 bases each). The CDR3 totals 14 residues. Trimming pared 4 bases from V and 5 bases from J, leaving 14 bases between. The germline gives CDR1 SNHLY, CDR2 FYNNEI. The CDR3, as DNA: TGTGCCAGCAGTGGTAACAGAGGGGGGGAGACCCAGTACTTC. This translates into CASSGNRGGETQYF.

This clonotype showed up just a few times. The CDR3 DNA reads TGTGCCAGCAGCCCGACAGGGACGGTCGACGAGCAGTACTTC. Its translation is CASSPTGTVDEQYF. This chain links TRBV13 with TRBJ2-7; 7 bases map to TRBD1. Unmatched junction bases numbered 9, after V lost 5 bases and J lost 5 bases. The CDR3 runs to 14 residues. Germline V gives CDR1 PRHDT, CDR2 FYEKMQ (reference sequence).

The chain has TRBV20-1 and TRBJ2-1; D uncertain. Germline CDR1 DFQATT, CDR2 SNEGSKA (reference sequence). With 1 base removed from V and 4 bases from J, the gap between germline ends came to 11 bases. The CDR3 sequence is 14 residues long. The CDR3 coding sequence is TGCAGTGCTAGAGTCCTAGTACGTTACAATGAGCAGTTCTTC. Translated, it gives CSARVLVRYNEQFF.

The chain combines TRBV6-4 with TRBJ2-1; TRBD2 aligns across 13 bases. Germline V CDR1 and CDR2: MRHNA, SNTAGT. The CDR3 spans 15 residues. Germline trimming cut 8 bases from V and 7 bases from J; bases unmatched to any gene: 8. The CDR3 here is CASSLTSGGQNEQFF. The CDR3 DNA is TGTGCCAGCTCCCTGACTAGCGGGGGGCAGAATGAGCAGTTCTTC.

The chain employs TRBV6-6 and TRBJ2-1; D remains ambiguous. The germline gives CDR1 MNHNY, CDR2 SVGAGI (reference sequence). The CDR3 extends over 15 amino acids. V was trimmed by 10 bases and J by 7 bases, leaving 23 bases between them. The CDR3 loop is CATMGFNLLRNEQFF. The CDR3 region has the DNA TGTGCCACCATGGGGTTTAACCTACTTCGAAATGAGCAGTTCTTC.

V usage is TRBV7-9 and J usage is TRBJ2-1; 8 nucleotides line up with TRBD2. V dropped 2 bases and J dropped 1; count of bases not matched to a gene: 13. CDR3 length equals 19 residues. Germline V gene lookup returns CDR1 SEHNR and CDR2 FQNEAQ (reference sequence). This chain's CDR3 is CASSLLPGGPKVSYNEQFF. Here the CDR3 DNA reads TGTGCCAGCAGCTTACTACCGGGAGGGCCTAAGGTTTCCTACAATGAGCAGTTCTTC.

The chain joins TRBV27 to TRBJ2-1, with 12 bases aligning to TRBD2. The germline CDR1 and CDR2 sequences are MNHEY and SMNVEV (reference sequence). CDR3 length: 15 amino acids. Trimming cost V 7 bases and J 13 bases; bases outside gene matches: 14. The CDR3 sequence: CASIWTSGASPKQFF. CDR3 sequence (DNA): TGTGCCAGCATATGGACTAGCGGGGCCAGCCCGAAACAGTTCTTC.

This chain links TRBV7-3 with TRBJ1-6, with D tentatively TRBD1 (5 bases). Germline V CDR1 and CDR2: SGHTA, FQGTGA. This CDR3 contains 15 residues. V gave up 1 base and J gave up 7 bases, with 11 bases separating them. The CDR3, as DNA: TGTGCCAGCAGCTTAAGTCCCAGGGAGAATTCACCCCTCCACTTT. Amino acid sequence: CASSLSPRENSPLHF.

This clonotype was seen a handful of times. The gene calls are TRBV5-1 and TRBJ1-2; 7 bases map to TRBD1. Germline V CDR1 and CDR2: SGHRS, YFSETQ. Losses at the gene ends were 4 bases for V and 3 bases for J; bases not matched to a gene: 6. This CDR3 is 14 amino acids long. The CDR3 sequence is CASSPGTDYYGYTF. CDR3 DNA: TGCGCCAGCAGCCCCGGGACAGACTACTATGGCTACACCTTC.

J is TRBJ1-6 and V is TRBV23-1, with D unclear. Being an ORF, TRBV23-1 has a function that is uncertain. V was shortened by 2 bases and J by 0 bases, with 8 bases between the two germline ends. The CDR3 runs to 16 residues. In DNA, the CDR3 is TGCGCCAGCAGTCAAGAAGCGTGCTCCTATAATTCACCCCTCCACTTT. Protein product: CASSQEACSYNSPLHF.

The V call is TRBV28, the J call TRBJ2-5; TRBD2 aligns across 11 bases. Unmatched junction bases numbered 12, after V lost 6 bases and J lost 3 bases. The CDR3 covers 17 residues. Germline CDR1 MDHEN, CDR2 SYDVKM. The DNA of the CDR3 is TGTGCCAGCAGGCATCTTACTAGCGGGGGAATGGAAGAGACCCAGTACTTC. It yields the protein CASRHLTSGGMEETQYF.

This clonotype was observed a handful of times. The chain's CDR3 is CSAIHGTTYNEQFF. Written as DNA, the CDR3 is TGCAGTGCTATCCACGGGACCACCTACAATGAGCAGTTCTTC. This chain connects TRBV20-1 to TRBJ2-1; D could derive from TRBD1 or TRBD2 (5 bases each). The CDR3 contains 14 residues. The germline CDR1 and CDR2 sequences are DFQATT and SNEGSKA (reference sequence). Deletions cut 4 bases from V and 2 bases from J, with 12 bases between.

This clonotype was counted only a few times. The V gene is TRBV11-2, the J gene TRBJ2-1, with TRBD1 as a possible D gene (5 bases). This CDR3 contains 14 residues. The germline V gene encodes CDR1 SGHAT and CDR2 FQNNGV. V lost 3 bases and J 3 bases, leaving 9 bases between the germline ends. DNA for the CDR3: TGTGCCAGCAGCTTTACGGACAACTACAATGAGCAGTTCTTC. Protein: CASSFTDNYNEQFF.

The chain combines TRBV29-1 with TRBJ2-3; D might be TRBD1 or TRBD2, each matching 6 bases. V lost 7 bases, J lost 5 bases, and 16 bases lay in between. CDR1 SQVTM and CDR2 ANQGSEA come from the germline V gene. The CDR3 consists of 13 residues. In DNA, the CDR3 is TGCAGCGCAAAAAGTCGGGGGCTAGATACGCAGTATTTT. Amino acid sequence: CSAKSRGLDTQYF.

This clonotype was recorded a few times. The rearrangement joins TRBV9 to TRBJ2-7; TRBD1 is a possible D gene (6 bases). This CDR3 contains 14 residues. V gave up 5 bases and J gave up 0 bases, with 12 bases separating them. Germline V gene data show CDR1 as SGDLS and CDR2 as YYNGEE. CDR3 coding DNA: TGTGCCAGCAGTGGACAGCCTGACTCCTACGAGCAGTACTTC. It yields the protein CASSGQPDSYEQYF.

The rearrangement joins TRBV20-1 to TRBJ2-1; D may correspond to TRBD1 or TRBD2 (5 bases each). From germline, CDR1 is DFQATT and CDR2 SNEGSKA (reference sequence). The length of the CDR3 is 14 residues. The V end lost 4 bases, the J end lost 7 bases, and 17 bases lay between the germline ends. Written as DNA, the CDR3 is TGCAGTGCTATGGGGCTGGGAGAGGGAAATGAGCAGTTCTTC. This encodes CSAMGLGEGNEQFF.

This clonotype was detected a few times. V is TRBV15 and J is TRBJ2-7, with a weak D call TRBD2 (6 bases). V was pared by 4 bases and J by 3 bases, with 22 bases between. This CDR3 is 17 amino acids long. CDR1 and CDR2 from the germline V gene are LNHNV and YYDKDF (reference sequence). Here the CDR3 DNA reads TGTGCCACCAGCATTGCCCGCGGGACCTCCGGCTTCTACGAGCAGTACTTC. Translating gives CATSIARGTSGFYEQYF.

The DNA for the CDR3 is TGCAGCGCCCAGCCGGGAGGAGAGACCCAGTACTTC. Protein product: CSAQPGGETQYF. The J gene is TRBJ2-5, the V gene TRBV29-1; 7 bases are shared with TRBD2. The CDR3 runs 12 residues. V gave up 7 bases and J gave up 4 bases; unmatched junction bases: 6. In germline, CDR1 is SQVTM, CDR2 ANQGSEA.

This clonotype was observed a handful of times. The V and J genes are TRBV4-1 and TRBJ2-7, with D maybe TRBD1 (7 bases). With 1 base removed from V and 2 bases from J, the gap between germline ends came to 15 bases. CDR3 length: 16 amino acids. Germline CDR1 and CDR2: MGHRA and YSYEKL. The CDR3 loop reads CASSQGGRGDTYEQYF. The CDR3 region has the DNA TGCGCCAGCAGCCAAGGGGGCAGGGGGGACACCTACGAGCAGTACTTC.

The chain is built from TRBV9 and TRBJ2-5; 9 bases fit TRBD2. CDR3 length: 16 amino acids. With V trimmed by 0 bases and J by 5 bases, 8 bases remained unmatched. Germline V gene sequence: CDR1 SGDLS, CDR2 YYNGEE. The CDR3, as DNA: TGTGCCAGCAGCGTAGCCCCTCTTGCGGGGGGGGAGACCCAGTACTTC. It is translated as CASSVAPLAGGETQYF.

The CDR3 DNA sequence: TGTGCCAGCAGTGAAGCAACCTCAGGGAACACTGAAGCTTTCTTT. Translated, it gives CASSEATSGNTEAFF. The rearrangement joins TRBV2 to TRBJ1-1; D unclear. The CDR3 runs 15 residues. Germline lookup yields CDR1 SNHLY and CDR2 FYNNEI. The V end was cut by 0 bases, the J end by 1 base, with 9 bases between. The full variable domain, in which reference TRBV2 and TRBJ1-1 provide the parts outside the CDR3, is EPEVTQTPSHQVTQMGQEVILRCVPISNHLYFYWYRQILGQKVEFLVSFYNNEISEKSEIFDDQFSVERPDGSNFTLKIRSTKLEDSAMYFCASSEATSGNTEAFFGQGTRLTVV.

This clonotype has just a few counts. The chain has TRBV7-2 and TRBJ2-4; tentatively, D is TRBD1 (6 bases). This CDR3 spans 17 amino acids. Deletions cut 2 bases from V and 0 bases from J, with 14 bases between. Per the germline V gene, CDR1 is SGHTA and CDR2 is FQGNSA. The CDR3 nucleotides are TGTGCCAGCAGCTTACCCGGGACAAGCCTAGCCAAAAACATTCAGTACTTC. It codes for CASSLPGTSLAKNIQYF.

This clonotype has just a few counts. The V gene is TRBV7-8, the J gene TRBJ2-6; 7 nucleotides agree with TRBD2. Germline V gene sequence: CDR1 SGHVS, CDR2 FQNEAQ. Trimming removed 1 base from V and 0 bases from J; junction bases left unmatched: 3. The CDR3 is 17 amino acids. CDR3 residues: CASSLVAGDSGANVLTF. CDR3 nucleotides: TGTGCCAGCAGCTTAGTGGCGGGGGACTCTGGGGCCAACGTCCTGACTTTC.

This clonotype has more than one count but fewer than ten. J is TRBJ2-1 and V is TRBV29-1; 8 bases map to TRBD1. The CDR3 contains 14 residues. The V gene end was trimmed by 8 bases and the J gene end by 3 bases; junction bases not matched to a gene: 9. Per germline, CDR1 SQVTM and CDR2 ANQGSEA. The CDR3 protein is CSFTTGTGYNEQFF. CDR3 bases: TGCAGCTTTACCACCGGGACAGGCTACAATGAGCAGTTCTTC.

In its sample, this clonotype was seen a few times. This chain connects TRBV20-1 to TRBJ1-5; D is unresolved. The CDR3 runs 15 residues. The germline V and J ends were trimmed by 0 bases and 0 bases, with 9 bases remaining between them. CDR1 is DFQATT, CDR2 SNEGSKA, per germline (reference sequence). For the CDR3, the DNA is TGCAGTGCTAGAGAGAGGGTCCTTAGCAATCAGCCCCAGCATTTT. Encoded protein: CSARERVLSNQPQHF.

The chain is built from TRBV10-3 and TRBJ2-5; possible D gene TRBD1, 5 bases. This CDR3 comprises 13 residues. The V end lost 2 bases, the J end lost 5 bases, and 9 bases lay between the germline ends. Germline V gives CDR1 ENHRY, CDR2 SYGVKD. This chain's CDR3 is CAISEQGGETQYF. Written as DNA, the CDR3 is TGTGCCATCAGTGAGCAGGGTGGGGAGACCCAGTACTTC.

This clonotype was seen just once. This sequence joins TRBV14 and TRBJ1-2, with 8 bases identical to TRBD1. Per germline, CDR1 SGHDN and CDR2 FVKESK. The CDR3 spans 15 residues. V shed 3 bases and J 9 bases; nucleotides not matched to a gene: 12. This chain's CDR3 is CASSHIDRGAYSYTF. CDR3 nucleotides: TGTGCCAGCAGCCACATAGACAGGGGAGCCTACAGCTACACCTTC.